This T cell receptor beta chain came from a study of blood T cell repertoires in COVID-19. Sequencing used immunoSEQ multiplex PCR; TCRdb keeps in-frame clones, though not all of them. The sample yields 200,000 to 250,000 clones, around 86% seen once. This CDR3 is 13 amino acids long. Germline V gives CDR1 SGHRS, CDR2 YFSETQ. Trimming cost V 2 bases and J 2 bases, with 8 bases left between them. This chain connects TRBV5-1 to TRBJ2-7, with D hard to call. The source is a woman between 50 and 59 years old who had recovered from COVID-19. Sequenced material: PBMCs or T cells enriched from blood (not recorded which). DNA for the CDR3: TGCGCCAGCAGCTTAGCAGGAACCTACGAGCAGTACTTC. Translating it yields CASSLAGTYEQYF.